This T cell receptor (beta chain) was profiled in a study of neoadjuvant nivolumab and ipilimumab in lung cancer. Study-wide results and caveats: Pretherapy blood TCR richness correlated positively with resected tumor richness. From pretherapy to surgery, tumor richness and clonality rose with dual therapy. TCR receptors were sequenced in few samples. Only a single major-pathologic-response sample was available for clonality analysis.

As regards this clone: Its antigen is unknown.

The V gene's germline CDR1 is LNHNV and CDR2 YYDKDF (reference sequence). The CDR3 spans 13 residues. V was shortened by 9 bases and J by 0 bases, with 6 bases between the two germline ends. Only in-frame clones appear in the TCRdb table, and some are missing; sequencing was by immunoSEQ multiplex PCR. The sample yields about 38,000 clones, about 91% seen once. This sample comprised peripheral blood, obtained before neoadjuvant nivolumab, alone or with ipilimumab. The origin of this receptor is an adult with non-small cell lung cancer. The J gene is TRBJ2-6, the V gene TRBV15; D remains ambiguous. CDR3 nucleotides: TGTGCCACATACGCCTCTGGGGCCAACGTCCTGACTTTC. Its translation: CATYASGANVLTF.